The rows below give T cell receptor beta chains drawn from one sample of a study of tumor T cells in aggressive B-cell lymphoma. This table comes from immunoSEQ multiplex PCR, and its TCRdb copy is limited to in-frame clones, with some not included. The data show roughly 1,300 clones, with around 92% seen just once and 4.5% to 5% held by the top ten. Specimen: tumor tissue. These receptors all stem from an adult with diffuse large B cell lymphoma. The CDR3 runs from the conserved cysteine through the conserved F or W. The order of the fields is V gene, D gene, J gene, clone size, CDR3 DNA, CDR3 protein. D genes are given only for firm matches. The size entry is marked missing in some rows and otherwise reads once, few, many or a size class.

TRBV29-1,TRBD2,TRBJ2-3,.,TGCAGCGTTCGACTAGCGGGAGCAGATACGCAGTATTTT,CSVRLAGADTQYF
TRBV2,.,TRBJ2-1,once,TGTGCCAGCAGTGAAGCGCCGACTGGAGACAATGAGCAGTTCTTC,CASSEAPTGDNEQFF
TRBV21-1,.,TRBJ2-7,.,TGTGCCAGCAGCAAGCGGGAGGGCCGTTACGAGCAGTACTTC,CASSKREGRYEQYF
TRBV10-3,TRBD1,TRBJ2-7,.,TGTGCCACCGAGGGGACAGGGCCCTACGAGCAGTACTTC,CATEGTGPYEQYF
TRBV10-1,.,TRBJ1-1,.,TGCGCCAGCAGTGAGTCCGCAGGGATAGGGACTGAAGCTTTCTTT,CASSESAGIGTEAFF
TRBV30,.,TRBJ2-7,.,TGTGCCTGGAGTTCCCTAGTGTACGAGCAGTACTTC,CAWSSLVYEQYF
TRBV7-2,.,TRBJ2-2,.,TGTGCCAGCAGCCCCCCTCCTCTAAACACCGGGGAGCTGTTTTTT,CASSPPPLNTGELFF
TRBV28,.,TRBJ2-7,.,TGTGCCAGCAGTTACGGGTCTAGAGAGCAGTACTTC,CASSYGSREQYF
TRBV9,.,TRBJ2-3,.,TGTGCCAGCAGCGTAGGGCCGGGGAGCACAGATACGCAGTATTTT,CASSVGPGSTDTQYF
TRBV7-9,.,TRBJ2-7,once,TGTGCCAGCAGCTTAGGGCCCAGCTCCCACTACGAGCAGTACTTC,CASSLGPSSHYEQYF
TRBV19,.,TRBJ2-7,.,TGTGCCAGTAGTATAGACCGGGGCGAGCAGTACTTC,CASSIDRGEQYF
TRBV21-1,.,TRBJ2-1,.,TGTGTCAGCAGCACGCTACTAGCGGACGGAGCAAATGAGCAGTTCTTC,CVSSTLLADGANEQFF
TRBV9,TRBD1,TRBJ2-5,.,TGTGCCAGCAGCGTAAAGGGACAGAACCAAGAGACCCAGTACTTC,CASSVKGQNQETQYF
TRBV14,.,TRBJ2-7,.,TGTGCCAGCAGCCCAAGGACAGAGGTAATCCACGAGCAGTACTTC,CASSPRTEVIHEQYF
TRBV14,.,TRBJ1-1,.,TGTGCCAGCAGCCTTGACAAGAACACTGAAGCTTTCTTT,CASSLDKNTEAFF
TRBV18,TRBD2,TRBJ2-7,.,TGTGCCAGCTCACCGAGCGGGATTCACTCCTACGAGCAGTACTTC,CASSPSGIHSYEQYF
TRBV28,TRBD1,TRBJ2-1,.,TGTGCCAGCAGTGCAGACAGGGGGTTTCGTCATGAGCAGTTCTTC,CASSADRGFRHEQFF
TRBV28,.,TRBJ1-5,.,TGTGCCAGCAGACTGGAGGACAGCTTCAATCAGCCCCAGCATTTT,CASRLEDSFNQPQHF
TRBV28,TRBD2,TRBJ2-1,.,TGTGCCAGCAGTTTCGTTCAGGTAGCGGGAGGACCCACGCAGCAGTTCTTC,CASSFVQVAGGPTQQFF
TRBV9,.,TRBJ1-1,.,TGTGCCAGCAGCGCTCGGGGGAAGAACACTGAAGCCTTCTTT,CASSARGKNTEAFF
TRBV5-4,.,TRBJ2-5,.,TGTGCCAGCAGCATGGGACGGGGATCGGAGACCCAGTACTTC,CASSMGRGSETQYF
TRBV18,.,TRBJ1-4,.,TGTGCCAGCTCACCACAACAGGCTAATGAAAAACTGTTTTTT,CASSPQQANEKLFF
TRBV5-1,.,TRBJ1-2,.,TGCGCCAGCAGCCAGAATTCAGGGCTCTATGGCTACACCTTC,CASSQNSGLYGYTF
TRBV28,TRBD2,TRBJ2-1,.,TGTGCCAGCAGTATTACCAGACTAGCGGGAGCGTCCTACAATGAGCAGTTCTTC,CASSITRLAGASYNEQFF
TRBV18,.,TRBJ1-3,.,TGTGCCAGCTCATACATCTCTGGAAACACCATATATTTT,CASSYISGNTIYF
TRBV5-4,.,TRBJ2-7,.,TGTGCCAGCAGCTATGGGGGGGCGACCTACGAGCAGTACTTC,CASSYGGATYEQYF
TRBV2,TRBD2,TRBJ2-3,once,TGTGCCAGCAGTCCCGGGACTAGCAGCACAGATACGCAGTATTTT,CASSPGTSSTDTQYF
TRBV5-1,TRBD2,TRBJ2-1,.,TGCGCCAGCAGCTCCTCTGTAGCGGGAGTGGTCTACAATGAGCAGTTCTTC,CASSSSVAGVVYNEQFF
TRBV6-1,TRBD2,TRBJ2-1,.,TGTGCCAGCAGTGATGGACTAGCGGGAGGTAACGAGCAGTTCTTC,CASSDGLAGGNEQFF
TRBV10-3,.,TRBJ2-7,once,TGTGCCATCAGTGAACCAGGGCGAACCTACGAGCAGTACTTC,CAISEPGRTYEQYF
TRBV11-2,TRBD1,TRBJ2-2,.,TGTGCCAGCAGCTTAGGGCAGCAGGGGGCCTACCTCACCGGGGAGCTGTTTTTT,CASSLGQQGAYLTGELFF
TRBV11-2,TRBD1,TRBJ2-1,.,TGTGCCAGCACCCTATCCCAGGTTGGACAGGCTCAGCAGTTCTTC,CASTLSQVGQAQQFF
TRBV11-3,.,TRBJ2-1,once,TGTGCCAGTAGCGACGGGAATGAGCAGTTCTTC,CASSDGNEQFF